The 14 T cell receptor beta chains below were found in one sample sequenced in a study of CD8+CD57+ T cells in acquired aplastic anemia. Genomic DNA served as template for TCR beta VDJ and CDR3 profiling. TCRdb analysed the reads with MiXCR anew, one entry per CDR3 protein. The table lists 400,000 to 450,000 distinct CDR3 sequences, 55% to 70% of them singletons, with 4% in the top ten. The sample taken for sequencing was sorted CD4+, CD8+, or CD8+CD57+ T cells (not recorded which) from PBMCs. The origin of the receptors is a human donor in good health, serving as a control.

The table lists this clonotype with a few counts. The rearrangement joins TRBV7-2 to TRBJ1-5; TRBD1 matches at 8 bases. The ends lost 3 bases at V and 5 bases at J; junction bases unmatched: 6. Germline V CDR1 and CDR2: SGHTA, FQGNSA. CDR3 size: 15 residues. The CDR3 nucleotides are TGTGCCAGCAGCTTGAGCGGACAGGGATATCAGCCCCAGCATTTT. Residues: CASSLSGQGYQPQHF.

V usage is TRBV2 and J usage is TRBJ2-5; 9 nucleotides line up with TRBD2. Germline CDR1 SNHLY, CDR2 FYNNEI. Unmatched junction bases numbered 17, after V lost 6 bases and J lost 12 bases. The CDR3 loop spans 15 amino acids. DNA for the CDR3: TGTGCCAGCAGCATGCGCGGGGGGGCCCAAGACACCGAGTACTTC. The encoded protein is CASSMRGGAQDTEYF.

This sequence joins TRBV6-6 and TRBJ1-1; 7 bases map to TRBD1. The CDR3 runs to 13 residues. V shed 5 bases, J shed 4 bases, and the junction held 4 bases outside the gene matches. Germline assignment: CDR1 MNHNY and CDR2 SVGAGI (reference sequence). This CDR3 reads CASSSYRGTEAFF. As DNA, the CDR3 is TGTGCCAGCAGTAGCTACAGGGGCACTGAAGCTTTCTTT.

As to this clonotype: The conserved phenylalanine or tryptophan normally closing the CDR3 is absent here, so this likely arose from a read error. The chain is built from TRBV2 and TRBJ1-5, with a tentative D call TRBD1 (5 bases). CDR3 length equals 13 residues. CDR1 is SNHLY and CDR2 is FYNNEI in the germline V gene. CDR3: CASSVRDGQPQHL. The CDR3 DNA sequence: TGTGCCAGCAGTGTCAGGGATGGGCAGCCTCAGCATCTT.

The V and J genes are TRBV7-2 and TRBJ2-5; D is perhaps TRBD1 or TRBD2 (6 bases each). Trimming shortened V by 5 bases and J by 10 bases, and 26 bases separated the two germline ends. The CDR3 spans 16 residues. From germline, CDR1 is SGHTA and CDR2 FQGNSA. CDR3 residues: CASSERPTGTRGYQYF. CDR3 sequence (DNA): TGTGCCAGCAGCGAACGGCCAACAGGGACGCGGGGCTACCAGTACTTC.

A remark on this clonotype: A read error may explain this, as a much larger clone is one base away. CDR3 bases: TGTGCCAGCAGTTACTCGAGGGAGGCCACTGAAGCTTCCTTT. Translation: CASSYSREATEASF. V is TRBV6-5 and J is TRBJ1-1; D is unresolved. The V gene's germline CDR1 is MNHEY and CDR2 SVGAGI. CDR3 length: 14 amino acids.

This sequence joins TRBV20-1 and TRBJ2-2; D remains unclear. The germline V gene encodes CDR1 DFQATT and CDR2 SNEGSKA (reference sequence). CDR3 size: 16 residues. The ends were cut back, 4 bases at V and 3 bases at J, with 18 bases in the middle. Written as DNA, the CDR3 is TGCAGTGCTATGGACGGAGAAAAACTGGACACCGGGGAGCTGTTTTTT. It specifies CSAMDGEKLDTGELFF.

In its sample, this clonotype was seen many times. The DNA of the CDR3 is TGCGCCAGCAGCCAAGGGGGCCGGGGGCCCCACTATGGCTACACCTTC. It is translated as CASSQGGRGPHYGYTF. This sequence joins TRBV4-3 and TRBJ1-2, with TRBD1 as a possible D gene (6 bases). This CDR3 is built from 16 residues. The ends were cut back, 1 base at V and 3 bases at J, with 15 bases in the middle. Germline V lookup: CDR1 LGHNA, CDR2 YSLEER.

As concerns this clonotype: The CDR3 carries no conserved terminal phenylalanine or tryptophan, so it likely arises from a read error. The chain couples TRBV2 to TRBJ2-3; 10 bases are shared with TRBD2. J was trimmed by 8 bases and V by 4 bases; bases with no gene match: 3. CDR1 SNHLY and CDR2 FYNNEI come from the germline V gene. The CDR3 consists of 13 residues. In nucleotides, the CDR3 is TGTGCCAGCAGTGTGGAGCGGGGGGGTACGCAGTATTCC. Amino acids: CASSVERGGTQYS.

The chain is built from TRBV20-1 and TRBJ2-5, with 12 positions matching TRBD2. The CDR3 is 16 residues long. CDR1 and CDR2 from the germline V gene are DFQATT and SNEGSKA (reference sequence). Germline trimming cut 4 bases from V and 5 bases from J; bases unmatched to any gene: 11. The CDR3 is CSATRLAGAGGETQYF. CDR3 sequence (DNA): TGCAGTGCTACCCGACTAGCGGGGGCTGGGGGGGAGACCCAGTACTTC.

This clonotype was counted between two and nine times. This chain joins TRBV5-8 and TRBJ1-2; the D gene is possibly TRBD1 (6 bases). The V and J ends lost 0 bases and 2 bases respectively, with 11 bases between them. The CDR3 runs to 15 residues. The V gene's germline CDR1 is SGHTS and CDR2 YDEGEE. The CDR3 loop is CASSLGRRGNYGYTF. DNA of the CDR3: TGTGCCAGCAGCTTGGGACGCAGGGGAAACTATGGCTACACCTTC.

This clonotype was counted a single time. A junction boundary mismatches the germline segment, possibly from a read error. The CDR3 region is CASSPGTALSYGQYF. In DNA form, the CDR3 reads TGTGCCAGCTCGCCCGGGACTGCCCTCTCCTACGGGCAGTACTTC. The chain couples TRBV7-9 to TRBJ2-7, with D possibly matching TRBD2 (6 bases). Germline CDR1 is SEHNR and CDR2 is FQNEAQ (reference sequence). The CDR3 loop spans 15 amino acids.

As to this clonotype: Because the CDR3 is missing its conserved closing phenylalanine or tryptophan, this is likely a read error. The limits of the CDR3 on the DNA are not certain, so only TCRdb's listed CDR3 is given. The rearrangement links TRBV11-3 to TRBJ1-2. The CDR3 has 12 residues if both end residues are counted. CDR1 is SGHNT, CDR2 YENEEA, per germline. The CDR3 reads CASSEDNCGSSL.

The rearrangement uses TRBV7-6 and TRBJ1-1, with unresolved D. Trimming cost V 5 bases and J 11 bases, with 27 bases left between them. Germline CDR1 SGHVS, CDR2 FNYEAQ. This CDR3 has 16 residues. CDR3 in amino acids: CASSRGGSGEMFFAFF. In DNA form, the CDR3 reads TGTGCCAGCAGCAGAGGTGGTAGCGGGGAGATGTTTTTTGCTTTCTTT.